Listed below are T cell receptor beta chains from one sample, sequenced in a study of T-cell memory formation after mild COVID-19. TCRdb recomputed calls from the 5' RACE reads with MiXCR, one row per CDR3 protein. This sample yields fewer than 550,000 distinct CDR3 sequences, of which around 20% are seen a single time; around 8.4% belongs to the top ten. Material: PBMCs or a T cell subset sorted from them (not recorded which). The receptor set was obtained from an adult woman who had mild COVID-19 (a few samples of this study predate the infection). Cell type and time point are not known. CDR3s include the opening cysteine and the closing phenylalanine or tryptophan. Fields, in order: CDR3 length, J gene, V gene, CDR3 protein.

len: 15; j_gene: TRBJ2-1; v_gene: TRBV27; CDR3aa: CASSLSPTDYNEQFF
len: 15; j_gene: TRBJ2-6; v_gene: TRBV12-3/TRBV12-4; CDR3aa: CASRQQGFGANVLTF
len: 16; j_gene: TRBJ2-1; v_gene: TRBV25-1; CDR3aa: CASSEKTGWFADEQFF
len: 17; j_gene: TRBJ2-5; v_gene: TRBV12-3/TRBV12-4; CDR3aa: CASSLRLAGGPAETQYF
len: 17; j_gene: TRBJ2-1; v_gene: TRBV24-1; CDR3aa: CATSGLTVASSYNEQFF
len: 15; j_gene: TRBJ1-1; v_gene: TRBV5-1; CDR3aa: CASSLGGTTYTEAFF
len: 14; j_gene: TRBJ1-2; v_gene: TRBV20-1; CDR3aa: CSARDVGRNYGYTF
len: 14; j_gene: TRBJ1-2; v_gene: TRBV3-1; CDR3aa: CASSPRRVLDGYTF
len: 12; j_gene: TRBJ1-2; v_gene: TRBV20-1; CDR3aa: CSARGEYYGYTF
len: 17; j_gene: TRBJ2-7; v_gene: TRBV6-5; CDR3aa: CASSPQRTSGRAYEQYF
len: 12; j_gene: TRBJ1-2; v_gene: TRBV5-6; CDR3aa: CASSLSEYGYTF
len: 15; j_gene: TRBJ2-7; v_gene: TRBV7-2; CDR3aa: CASSPQGLAGNEQYF
len: 15; j_gene: TRBJ1-3; v_gene: TRBV7-9; CDR3aa: CASSLSRQGGDTIYF
len: 14; j_gene: TRBJ2-3; v_gene: TRBV11-2; CDR3aa: CASSLGRGRDTQYF
len: 15; j_gene: TRBJ2-5; v_gene: TRBV3-1; CDR3aa: CASSQDRQNQETQYF
len: 16; j_gene: TRBJ2-2; v_gene: TRBV7-6; CDR3aa: CASSRYLDKSTGELFF
len: 12; j_gene: TRBJ2-1; v_gene: TRBV20-1; CDR3aa: CSARGTSYEQFF
len: 13; j_gene: TRBJ2-7; v_gene: TRBV11-2; CDR3aa: CASSRGIPYEQYF
len: 18; j_gene: TRBJ1-1; v_gene: TRBV9; CDR3aa: CASSDPGTGVWGNTEAFF
len: 16; j_gene: TRBJ2-7; v_gene: TRBV4-3; CDR3aa: CASSQGGGTWIGEQYF
len: 16; j_gene: TRBJ2-3; v_gene: TRBV6-5; CDR3aa: CASSPTPGQGMDTQYF
len: 14; j_gene: TRBJ2-5; v_gene: TRBV20-1; CDR3aa: CSARDGRPGETQYF
len: 15; j_gene: TRBJ2-7; v_gene: TRBV20-1; CDR3aa: CSARDRLAGAVEQYF
len: 17; j_gene: TRBJ1-1; v_gene: TRBV10-3; CDR3aa: CAISEHVPGLVSTEAFF
len: 14; j_gene: TRBJ1-2; v_gene: TRBV6-5; CDR3aa: CASSGFRGSYGYTF
len: 15; j_gene: TRBJ1-2; v_gene: TRBV5-5; CDR3aa: CASSSEVQRVYGYTF
len: 12; j_gene: TRBJ1-1; v_gene: TRBV29-1; CDR3aa: CSVPREGTEAFF
len: 15; j_gene: TRBJ2-2; v_gene: TRBV28; CDR3aa: CASSARGRDTGELFF
len: 15; j_gene: TRBJ2-3; v_gene: TRBV5-5; CDR3aa: CASSPFTGLTDTQYF
len: 17; j_gene: TRBJ1-2; v_gene: TRBV4-3; CDR3aa: CASSQYTGTGINYGYTF
len: 14; j_gene: TRBJ1-4; v_gene: TRBV12-3/TRBV12-4; CDR3aa: CASSSTGPNEKLVF
len: 15; j_gene: TRBJ1-5; v_gene: TRBV24-1; CDR3aa: CATSVRTGEVQPQHF
len: 14; j_gene: TRBJ2-2; v_gene: TRBV5-1; CDR3aa: CASTGESGTGELFF
len: 15; j_gene: TRBJ2-3; v_gene: TRBV20-1; CDR3aa: CSARDDQKSTDTQYF
len: 14; j_gene: TRBJ1-1; v_gene: TRBV5-1; CDR3aa: CASSLGYRDTEAFF
len: 13; j_gene: TRBJ1-1; v_gene: TRBV19; CDR3aa: CASRNDRITEAFF